The 22 T cell receptor beta chains reported below all come from one sample, sequenced in a study of blood T cell repertoires in COVID-19. Produced via immunoSEQ multiplex PCR; TCRdb's table is partial and in-frame only. The sample holds approximately 300,000 clones, around 90% seen once. The sample comprised peripheral blood. The receptors derive from a young woman with COVID-19, enrolled during active disease.

The chain combines TRBV6-2 or TRBV6-3 with TRBJ2-7; D is uncertain. Deletions cut 0 bases from V and 0 bases from J, with 6 bases between. Per the germline V gene, CDR1 is MNHEY and CDR2 is SVGEGT. The CDR3 totals 14 residues. CDR3 coding DNA: TGTGCCAGCAGTTACTCTGACTTCTCCTACGAGCAGTACTTC. Translation gives CASSYSDFSYEQYF.

The chain carries TRBV4-2 and TRBJ2-3; 9 nucleotides align to TRBD2. The CDR3 is 17 amino acids. J was trimmed by 5 bases and V by 1 base; bases with no gene match: 10. Germline V gene data show CDR1 as LGHNA and CDR2 as YNFKEQ. CDR3 amino acids: CASSQVPAGGGGDTQYF. DNA for the CDR3: TGTGCCAGCAGCCAAGTGCCAGCGGGAGGAGGTGGAGATACGCAGTATTTT.

V is TRBV11-2 and J is TRBJ1-2; D unresolved. With 1 base removed from V and 4 bases from J, the gap between germline ends came to 10 bases. CDR3 length equals 14 residues. Germline loops: CDR1 SGHAT, CDR2 FQNNGV. This chain's CDR3 is CASSLAPRIYGYTF. The CDR3 nucleotides read TGTGCCAGCAGCTTAGCGCCGAGAATCTATGGCTACACCTTC.

This chain uses TRBV6-5 with TRBJ2-7; D perhaps matches TRBD2 (5 bases). The CDR3 spans 14 residues. Trimming took 6 bases from V and 2 from J, leaving 14 bases between them. Germline CDR1 and CDR2: MNHEY and SVGAGI. CDR3 sequence (DNA): TGTGCCAGCAGCTTAGTAGGGAGTACCTACGAGCAGTACTTC. This codes for CASSLVGSTYEQYF.

This clone was observed a single time. The chain employs TRBV18 and TRBJ2-7, with D tentatively TRBD1 (6 bases). Trimming cost V 6 bases and J 2 bases, with 14 bases left between them. The germline V gene has CDR1 KGHSH and CDR2 LQKENI. The CDR3 totals 14 residues. Here the CDR3 reads CASSPGTLTYEQYF. The CDR3 bases are TGTGCCAGCTCTCCCGGGACACTGACCTACGAGCAGTACTTC.

This chain connects TRBV27 to TRBJ2-7; 10 bases line up with TRBD2. V dropped 2 bases and J dropped 3; count of bases not matched to a gene: 4. CDR3 length: 15 amino acids. Germline-derived CDR1 and CDR2 are MNHEY and SMNVEV (reference sequence). CDR3 loop: CASSLRASGSYEQYF. DNA of the CDR3: TGTGCCAGCAGTTTACGGGCTAGCGGGAGCTACGAGCAGTACTTC.

The gene calls are TRBV27 and TRBJ2-2; a possible D gene is TRBD2 (6 bases). Germline CDR1 and CDR2: MNHEY and SMNVEV (reference sequence). V was cut by 2 bases and J by 7 bases, with 17 bases left in between. The CDR3 extends over 16 amino acids. CDR3 sequence (DNA): TGTGCCAGCAGTTTAGGGCGGGATAGGAGGGACGGGGAGCTGTTTTTT. As protein: CASSLGRDRRDGELFF.

The CDR3 nucleotides read TGTGCCAGCAGTTACATCCTAGCGGGGCCGGGGGAGACCCAGTACTTC. It specifies CASSYILAGPGETQYF. The V call is TRBV6-6, the J call TRBJ2-5; 9 bases fit TRBD2. This CDR3 contains 16 residues. The germline V gene has CDR1 MNHNY and CDR2 SVGAGI (reference sequence). J gave up 5 bases and V 2 bases, and 9 bases lay outside the gene matches.

The chain couples TRBV10-1 to TRBJ2-5; 10 bases map to TRBD1. Germline-derived CDR1 and CDR2 are WNHNN and SYGVQD (reference sequence). V was pared by 0 bases and J by 5 bases, with 6 bases of the junction left unmatched. The length of the CDR3 is 16 residues. For the CDR3, the DNA is TGCGCCAGCAGTGAGTCGTCGACAGGGGGCGTGGAGACCCAGTACTTC. Amino acid sequence: CASSESSTGGVETQYF.

The V call is TRBV30, the J call TRBJ2-3, with 8 bases fitting TRBD2. V lost 6 bases to trimming and J lost 3 bases; unmatched junction nucleotides: 11. The CDR3 loop spans 15 amino acids. CDR1 is GTSNPN and CDR2 is SVGIG in the germline V gene (reference sequence). The CDR3 region is CACAGGGSRTDTQYF. CDR3 in DNA: TGTGCCTGCGCGGGGGGCGGGAGTAGAACAGATACGCAGTATTTT.

Notes on this clone: Distinct nucleotide sequences in the sample also encode this CDR3. The chain recombines TRBV27 with TRBJ1-1; a weak D match, TRBD1 (6 bases). CDR1 MNHEY and CDR2 SMNVEV come from the germline V gene (reference sequence). The germline V and J ends were trimmed by 2 bases and 1 base, with 8 bases remaining between them. This CDR3 region has 14 residues. The CDR3 sequence is CASSLRGGNTEAFF. The CDR3, as DNA: TGTGCCAGCAGTTTAAGGGGGGGGAACACTGAAGCTTTCTTT.

This clone was recorded once. The V gene is TRBV5-8, the J gene TRBJ2-3; 7 bases map to TRBD1. This CDR3 contains 15 residues. The ends lost 4 bases at V and 2 bases at J; junction bases unmatched: 7. Per germline, CDR1 SGHTS and CDR2 YDEGEE. The CDR3 loop reads CASSPGTASTDTQYF. DNA of the CDR3: TGTGCCAGCAGCCCGGGGACAGCCTCCACAGATACGCAGTATTTT.

Details on this clone: The same CDR3 arises from other DNA sequences in this sample as well. The chain has TRBV6-6 and TRBJ1-4, with D perhaps TRBD1 (6 bases). Germline-derived CDR1 and CDR2 are MNHNY and SVGAGI (reference sequence). With 3 bases removed from V and 8 bases from J, the gap between germline ends came to 13 bases. This CDR3 region has 14 residues. This CDR3 reads CASSYAGGREKLFF. CDR3 DNA: TGTGCCAGCAGTTATGCGGGGGGCCGAGAAAAACTGTTTTTT.

V gene TRBV7-9 combines with J gene TRBJ2-7; 8 bases are shared with TRBD1. The CDR3 length is 16 residues. V lost 1 base, J lost 6 bases, and 11 bases stayed unmatched. Germline CDR1 and CDR2: SEHNR and FQNEAQ (reference sequence). The CDR3 loop is CASSLDETGEGPEQYF. Written as DNA, the CDR3 is TGTGCCAGCAGCTTAGATGAGACAGGGGAAGGCCCCGAGCAGTACTTC.

V gene TRBV7-2 combines with J gene TRBJ2-5; TRBD2 matches at 8 bases. CDR3 length: 15 amino acids. V dropped 5 bases and J dropped 5; count of bases not matched to a gene: 10. Germline loops: CDR1 SGHTA, CDR2 FQGNSA. The CDR3 reads CASSPPAGGRETQYF. The CDR3 DNA reads TGTGCCAGCAGCCCCCCGGCGGGAGGAAGGGAGACCCAGTACTTC.

The J gene is TRBJ1-5, the V gene TRBV19; D is unresolved. Trimming took off 10 bases at V and 0 bases at J, with 10 bases between the two ends. Germline V gene sequence: CDR1 LNHDA, CDR2 SQIVND (reference sequence). The CDR3 loop spans 13 amino acids. In nucleotides, the CDR3 is TGTGCCACCCAGTTTAATAGCAATCAGCCCCAGCATTTT. Residues: CATQFNSNQPQHF.

The rearrangement links TRBV28 to TRBJ1-1, with D tentatively TRBD1 (6 bases). Germline CDR1 MDHEN, CDR2 SYDVKM. The CDR3 sequence is 13 residues long. Trimming removed 3 bases from V and 8 bases from J, with 13 bases in between. In DNA form, the CDR3 reads TGTGCCAGCAGTTTGGGGGCAGGGACCGAAGCTTTCTTT. Protein sequence: CASSLGAGTEAFF.

The chain combines TRBV6-5 with TRBJ1-1; D gene ambiguous. Germline V CDR1 and CDR2: MNHEY, SVGAGI. CDR3 length: 13 residues. V lost 11 bases to trimming and J lost 2 bases, with 15 bases between them. Here the CDR3 DNA reads TGTGCCGCAGAGGGCTCCTACAACACTGAAGCTTTCTTT. Protein sequence: CAAEGSYNTEAFF.

The rearrangement links TRBV29-1 to TRBJ1-2; D uncertain. V was cut by 1 base and J by 8 bases, with 17 bases left in between. Germline CDR1 is SQVTM and CDR2 is ANQGSEA. The CDR3 is 14 amino acids. CDR3 loop: CSVEAKKGVSGYTF. As DNA, the CDR3 is TGCAGCGTTGAAGCAAAAAAAGGAGTCTCCGGCTACACCTTC.

The chain couples TRBV29-1 to TRBJ2-5; D might be TRBD2 (7 bases). Germline CDR1 SQVTM, CDR2 ANQGSEA. The CDR3 covers 15 residues. The V end lost 0 bases, the J end lost 7 bases, and 18 bases lay between the germline ends. CDR3 sequence reads: CSVEEGAGALGTQYF. DNA for the CDR3: TGCAGCGTTGAAGAGGGGGCGGGAGCCCTTGGGACCCAGTACTTC.

J is TRBJ2-7 and V is TRBV2; 11 nucleotides align to TRBD2. J gave up 6 bases and V 7 bases, and 2 bases lay outside the gene matches. This CDR3 is built from 12 residues. Germline loops: CDR1 SNHLY, CDR2 FYNNEI. The CDR3 spells CASTTSGSEQYF. The CDR3 DNA is TGTGCCAGCACTACTAGCGGGAGCGAGCAGTACTTC.

CDR3 in DNA: TGTGCCAGCAGCGTAAACATTAACTATGGCTACACCTTC. Its protein is CASSVNINYGYTF. V gene TRBV9 combines with J gene TRBJ1-2; D gene ambiguous. The germline gives CDR1 SGDLS, CDR2 YYNGEE. Trimming took 1 base from V and 1 from J, leaving 5 bases between them. This CDR3 has 13 residues.